This T cell receptor (beta chain) derives from a study of T-cell reconstitution after alpha-beta-depleted transplantation in children. General observations from the study: Surviving recipient cells, namely T cells and thymic progenitors, were the source of high day-60 TCRbeta diversity in some patients. Most T-cell counts and diversity one year after the transplant came from T cells that were newly produced.

This sample's TCRbeta library carried unique molecular identifier barcodes. TCRdb used MiXCR to reprocess the PCR reads, holding one entry per CDR3 protein. The sample holds 250,000 to 400,000 distinct CDR3 sequences, approximately 23% seen once. A few counts support this clonotype. The antigen is not known. Sequenced here: PBMCs, mostly from graft donor cells, sampled 180 days after TCRalphabeta/CD19-depleted stem cell transplant. The origin of this receptor is a male patient younger than 18 who had a stem cell transplant for acute lymphoblastic leukemia, so the T cells may come from the graft donor.

The CDR3 here is CAISEEVDHNQPQHF. The DNA of the CDR3 is TGTGCCATCAGTGAGGAGGTTGACCACAATCAGCCCCAGCATTTT. The chain has TRBV10-3 and TRBJ1-5; D ambiguous. Germline loops: CDR1 ENHRY, CDR2 SYGVKD. Trimming pared 2 bases from V and 3 bases from J, leaving 11 bases between. The CDR3 extends over 15 amino acids.